This passage covers 15 T cell receptor beta chains from one sample sequenced in a study of low-dose radiotherapy and immunotherapy resistance in tumors. Both TCRalpha and TCRbeta chains were reverse transcribed with V-gene-specific primers. It was with a constant-region primer and a V-primer adapter that TCRs were amplified over approximately 20 PCR cycles. From the reads, TCRdb called clonotypes with MiXCR, one entry per CDR3 protein. The sample includes 65,000 to 90,000 distinct CDR3 sequences, approximately 17% of them seen just once. Time point noted: before trial treatment. Material: PBMCs, obtained before treatment. The receptors shown here come from a male donor with prostate cancer.

This clonotype was detected ten times or more. The chain joins TRBV10-3 to TRBJ2-3; 8 bases fit TRBD1. Germline V gene sequence: CDR1 ENHRY, CDR2 SYGVKD. V dropped 4 bases and J dropped 5; count of bases not matched to a gene: 5. This CDR3 is 14 amino acids long. CDR3 in amino acids: CAISGTGSGDTQYF. The DNA for the CDR3 is TGTGCCATCAGTGGGACAGGGAGTGGAGATACGCAGTATTTT.

This clonotype came up many times. This chain joins TRBV7-2 and TRBJ2-1; D gene uncertain. V shed 5 bases and J shed 6 bases, with 5 bases lying between them. The CDR3 extends over 11 amino acids. Per germline, CDR1 SGHTA and CDR2 FQGNSA. The CDR3 nucleotides are TGTGCCAGCAGCAACCCCAATGAGCAGTTCTTC. This codes for CASSNPNEQFF.

This clonotype was observed at least ten times. The chain links TRBV5-1 to TRBJ2-2; 7 bases are shared with TRBD2. This CDR3 region has 16 residues. The V gene end was trimmed by 6 bases and the J gene end by 0 bases; junction bases not matched to a gene: 8. The germline gives CDR1 SGHRS, CDR2 YFSETQ. The CDR3 sequence is CASKLTGGTNTGELFF. In DNA, the CDR3 is TGCGCCAGCAAGCTTACCGGGGGGACGAACACCGGGGAGCTGTTTTTT. Filled out from reference TRBV5-1 and TRBJ2-2, the complete variable domain reads KAGVTQTPRYLIKTRGQQVTLSCSPISGHRSVSWYQQTPGQGLQFLFEYFSETQRNKGNFPGRFSGRQFSNSRSEMNVSTLELGDSALYLCASKLTGGTNTGELFFGEGSRLTVL.

This clonotype was recorded at least ten times. The DNA for the CDR3 is TGCAGTGCTAGAATCGCTGGACAGGGGGCTTCCAAAAACATTCAGTACTTC. Its translation: CSARIAGQGASKNIQYF. The chain combines TRBV20-1 with TRBJ2-4, with 11 bases lining up with TRBD1. CDR1 and CDR2 (germline): DFQATT, SNEGSKA (reference sequence). V lost 2 bases to trimming and J lost 2 bases; unmatched junction nucleotides: 8. The CDR3 runs 17 residues.

This clonotype appeared many times. CDR3 amino acids: CASSTTRTRPLSPGYTF. For the CDR3, the DNA is TGTGCCAGCAGTACGACCAGGACGAGACCCCTCTCCCCCGGCTACACCTTC. The rearrangement uses TRBV27 and TRBJ1-2; no clear D gene. Trimming removed 5 bases from V and 8 bases from J, with 27 bases in between. CDR3 length equals 17 residues. Germline assignment: CDR1 MNHEY and CDR2 SMNVEV (reference sequence).

The chain couples TRBV29-1 to TRBJ1-2, with 7 bases aligning to TRBD1. Trimming at V came to 7 bases and at J to 10 bases, leaving 12 bases not matched to a gene. This CDR3 contains 12 residues. Germline V lookup: CDR1 SQVTM, CDR2 ANQGSEA. This CDR3 reads CSERTGTGYYTF. The CDR3 DNA reads as TGCAGCGAAAGGACAGGAACAGGCTACTACACCTTC.

This clonotype appeared many times. The chain is built from TRBV5-1 and TRBJ1-1; no clear D gene. The CDR3 sequence is 15 residues long. V was shortened by 0 bases and J by 1 base, with 10 bases between the two germline ends. CDR1 SGHRS and CDR2 YFSETQ come from the germline V gene. Written as DNA, the CDR3 is TGCGCCAGCAGCTTGGAGGGCCCCCCGAACACTGAAGCTTTCTTT. This gives the protein CASSLEGPPNTEAFF.

In this sample, this clonotype turned up many times. This rearrangement joins TRBV6-2 or TRBV6-3 to TRBJ2-2; tentatively, D is TRBD1 or TRBD2 (6 bases each). Trimming stripped 0 bases from V and 2 bases from J, with 10 bases between. The CDR3 is 16 residues long. CDR1 MNHEY and CDR2 SVGEGT come from the germline V gene. The CDR3 is CASSYSTGLNTGELFF. In DNA form, the CDR3 reads TGTGCCAGCAGTTACTCGACAGGACTAAACACCGGGGAGCTGTTTTTT.

In the case of this clonotype: With a far larger clone one base away, a read error is the likely cause. CDR3 residues: CSADSGVTVSYNEQYF. CDR3 nucleotides: TGCAGTGCTGATAGCGGTGTGACAGTCTCCTACAATGAGCAGTACTTC. The rearrangement uses TRBV20-1 and TRBJ2-5, with D perhaps TRBD2 (6 bases). Between the trimmed V and J ends, which lost 5 bases and 11 bases, there was a span of 30 bases. This CDR3 is 16 amino acids long. CDR1 is DFQATT, CDR2 SNEGSKA, per germline (reference sequence).

This clonotype was seen many times. J is TRBJ1-2 and V is TRBV29-1, with 7 nucleotides matching TRBD1. Per the germline V gene, CDR1 is SQVTM and CDR2 is ANQGSEA. Trimming at V came to 4 bases and at J to 2 bases, leaving 10 bases not matched to a gene. This CDR3 has 15 residues. The CDR3 loop reads CSVVSWTQGNYGYTF. As DNA, the CDR3 is TGCAGCGTTGTTTCGTGGACACAGGGGAACTATGGCTACACCTTC.

This clonotype was recorded many times. The chain couples TRBV23-1 to TRBJ2-7, with D tentatively TRBD1 or TRBD2 (5 bases each). TRBV23-1 is sorted into the ORF group, with uncertain function. This CDR3 contains 16 residues. V was trimmed by 3 bases and J by 9 bases, leaving 24 bases between them. The CDR3 spells CASSHQTSAGAGGQYF. For the CDR3, the DNA is TGCGCCAGCAGTCATCAGACCTCCGCCGGGGCCGGTGGGCAGTACTTC.

This clonotype was detected ten times or more. The J gene is TRBJ2-2, the V gene TRBV5-1, with no clear D. Germline V gene sequence: CDR1 SGHRS, CDR2 YFSETQ. Trimming stripped 3 bases from V and 6 bases from J, with 9 bases between. This CDR3 comprises 13 residues. CDR3 region: CASSSTVAGELFF. DNA for the CDR3: TGCGCCAGCAGCTCTACAGTAGCCGGGGAGCTGTTTTTT.

This clonotype was counted at least ten times. The genes are TRBV28 and TRBJ1-1; D uncertain. The CDR3 has 11 amino acids. In germline, CDR1 is MDHEN, CDR2 SYDVKM. The germline V and J ends were trimmed by 4 bases and 5 bases, with 5 bases remaining between them. Written as DNA, the CDR3 is TGTGCCAGCAGTTCACCGACTGAAGCTTTCTTT. Its translation: CASSSPTEAFF.

This clonotype was observed many times. The chain joins TRBV5-4 to TRBJ2-2; D may be TRBD2 (7 bases). V dropped 4 bases and J dropped 7 bases, with 20 bases sitting between them. Germline loops: CDR1 SGHNT, CDR2 YYREEE (reference sequence). The CDR3 runs 16 residues. The CDR3, as DNA: TGTGCCAGCAGCCCGGGGGGCCACTTGCAAGGCGGGGAGCTGTTTTTT. Translated: CASSPGGHLQGGELFF.

This clonotype was seen a few times. The rearrangement joins TRBV11-3 to TRBJ2-1; 11 nucleotides align to TRBD2. The CDR3 length is 16 residues. Germline V lookup: CDR1 SGHNT, CDR2 YENEEA. V lost 5 bases, J lost 5 bases, and 8 bases stayed unmatched. The CDR3 loop is CASSQRTSGPDNEQFF. Here the CDR3 DNA reads TGTGCCAGCAGCCAGAGGACTAGCGGGCCGGACAATGAGCAGTTCTTC.